Below are 14 T cell receptor beta chains sequenced from a single sample in a study of neoadjuvant anti-PD-1 for oral cavity cancer. Assay used: immunoSEQ multiplex PCR; TCRdb lists only in-frame clones, some missing. The table includes 6,000 to 7,000 clones, about 46% detected once. The material sequenced was tumor tissue, taken before nivolumab (anti-PD-1) treatment. These receptors originate from a person aged 35-79 years with oral cavity squamous cell carcinoma.

This clone has more than one count but fewer than ten. V is TRBV18 and J is TRBJ1-4; D not certain. V gave up 3 bases and J gave up 4 bases, with 9 bases separating them. This CDR3 has 14 amino acids. Germline V gene data show CDR1 as KGHSH and CDR2 as LQKENI. CDR3 in DNA: TGTGCCAGCTCACCGGACGGACTTAATGAAAAACTGTTTTTT. The encoded protein is CASSPDGLNEKLFF.

The CDR3, as DNA: TGTGCCAGTAGTATGTCCCGACAGACTAATGAAAAACTGTTTTTT. It translates to CASSMSRQTNEKLFF. The V call is TRBV19, the J call TRBJ1-4; D might be TRBD1 (5 bases). The CDR3 runs 15 residues. V gave up 3 bases and J gave up 2 bases, with 10 bases separating them. Per germline, CDR1 LNHDA and CDR2 SQIVND (reference sequence).

As regards this clone: Relative to the germline gene, one junction end is altered; a read error may explain this. Other DNA variants within this sample encode the same CDR3. V is TRBV6-6 and J is TRBJ2-7, with 9 bases lining up with TRBD1. CDR3 length: 14 residues. The V gene's germline CDR1 is MNHNY and CDR2 SVGAGI (reference sequence). The CDR3 here is CASRMNRGRYEQYF. The CDR3, as DNA: TGTGCCAGCAGGATGAACAGGGGGCGCTACGAGCAATACTTC.

The chain employs TRBV7-2 and TRBJ1-2; possibly TRBD1 for D (5 bases). V lost 1 base to trimming and J lost 8 bases, with 20 bases between them. The CDR3 is 16 residues long. The V gene's germline CDR1 is SGHTA and CDR2 FQGNSA. The CDR3 nucleotides read TGTGCCAGCAGCTTAGGGTTGTCAGGGCTGTCAGTCGGCTACACCTTC. This gives the protein CASSLGLSGLSVGYTF.

By frequency in the sample, this clone is large. The chain recombines TRBV6-1 with TRBJ1-1, with a possible D match to TRBD1 (6 bases). The CDR3 runs 13 residues. Per the germline V gene, CDR1 is MNHNS and CDR2 is SASEGT. Trimming took 7 bases from V and 5 from J, leaving 14 bases between them. The CDR3 protein is CASTQRGVTEAFF. The CDR3 DNA sequence: TGTGCCAGCACTCAAAGGGGGGTGACTGAAGCTTTCTTT.

The chain has TRBV19 and TRBJ1-4; no firm D call. This CDR3 is built from 15 residues. CDR1 and CDR2 from the germline V gene are LNHDA and SQIVND (reference sequence). The V end lost 5 bases, the J end lost 0 bases, and 10 bases lay between the germline ends. The DNA of the CDR3 is TGTGCCAGTAGTTGGCACTTAGCAACTAATGAAAAACTGTTTTTT. It yields the protein CASSWHLATNEKLFF. The full variable domain, rest sourced from reference TRBV19 and TRBJ1-4, is DGGITQSPKYLFRKEGQNVTLSCEQNLNHDAMYWYRQDPGQGLRLIYYSQIVNDFQKGDIAEGYSVSREKKESFPLTVTSAQKNPTAFYLCASSWHLATNEKLFFGSGTQLSVL.

CDR3 protein: CASSLGGGAGETQYF. The CDR3 DNA reads as TGTGCCAGCAGCCTAGGAGGGGGGGCCGGGGAGACCCAGTACTTC. The gene calls are TRBV7-2 and TRBJ2-5, with D possibly being TRBD2 (7 bases). The germline CDR1 and CDR2 sequences are SGHTA and FQGNSA. The CDR3 totals 15 residues. Trimming took 5 bases from V and 5 from J, leaving 18 bases between them.

The CDR3 loop is CASSLAASGAVRDTQYF. CDR3 coding DNA: TGTGCCAGCAGCTTAGCGGCTAGCGGGGCCGTCAGAGATACGCAGTATTTT. The rearrangement uses TRBV7-2 and TRBJ2-3; 9 bases align to TRBD2. Looked up from germline, CDR1 is SGHTA and CDR2 is FQGNSA. The CDR3 runs to 17 residues. The V segment lost 0 bases and the J segment 5 bases; nucleotides outside the gene matches: 9.

V is TRBV2 and J is TRBJ1-3; maybe TRBD1 (5 bases). Germline V gene sequence: CDR1 SNHLY, CDR2 FYNNEI. There are 15 residues in the CDR3. V was pared by 6 bases and J by 0 bases, with 12 bases between. The CDR3 loop reads CASRLDSDSGNTIYF. The CDR3 DNA is TGTGCCAGCAGGCTTGACAGCGACTCTGGAAACACCATATATTTT. Drawing the rest from reference TRBV2 and TRBJ1-3, the complete variable domain is EPEVTQTPSHQVTQMGQEVILRCVPISNHLYFYWYRQILGQKVEFLVSFYNNEISEKSEIFDDQFSVERPDGSNFTLKIRSTKLEDSAMYFCASRLDSDSGNTIYFGEGSWLTVV.

V usage is TRBV19 and J usage is TRBJ2-2, with TRBD2 matching over 11 bases. Unmatched junction bases numbered 5, after V lost 6 bases and J lost 5 bases. The germline V gene encodes CDR1 LNHDA and CDR2 SQIVND (reference sequence). The CDR3 has 15 amino acids. The DNA for the CDR3 is TGTGCCAGTAGGACGACTAGCGGGGCAACCGGGGAGCTGTTTTTT. Protein: CASRTTSGATGELFF.

The gene calls are TRBV5-5 and TRBJ2-3; 7 nucleotides line up with TRBD1. Germline V gives CDR1 SGHKS, CDR2 YYEKEE (reference sequence). The trim removed 2 bases at V and 0 bases at J, leaving 6 bases unmatched. The CDR3 spans 16 residues. The CDR3 spells CASSLVPTGSTDTQYF. CDR3 bases: TGTGCCAGCAGCTTAGTTCCGACAGGGAGCACAGATACGCAGTATTTT.

This clone was recorded a few times. The chain combines TRBV7-6 with TRBJ2-1, with D possibly TRBD2 on 6 matching bases. CDR1 and CDR2 from the germline V gene are SGHVS and FNYEAQ. Trimming took off 4 bases at V and 1 base at J, with 8 bases between the two ends. This CDR3 has 14 residues. The CDR3 nucleotides read TGTGCCAGCAGCTCCGGGACTTCCTACAATGAGCAGTTCTTC. Amino acids: CASSSGTSYNEQFF.

The chain joins TRBV5-1 to TRBJ2-2, with 7 bases that match TRBD1. The ends lost 6 bases at V and 0 bases at J; junction bases unmatched: 2. The CDR3 has 14 residues. The germline CDR1 and CDR2 sequences are SGHRS and YFSETQ. The CDR3 sequence: CASKGQTNTGELFF. The CDR3 region has the DNA TGCGCCAGCAAGGGACAGACGAACACCGGGGAGCTGTTTTTT.

This sequence joins TRBV19 and TRBJ1-5; D might be TRBD1 (6 bases). CDR1 is LNHDA and CDR2 is SQIVND in the germline V gene (reference sequence). V gave up 10 bases and J gave up 2 bases, with 15 bases separating them. CDR3 length: 14 residues. The DNA for the CDR3 is TGTGCCACCACTTGGGGGGGGCGCAATCAGCCCCAGCATTTT. It encodes CATTWGGRNQPQHF.